Following are 18 T cell receptor beta chains from one sample sequenced in a study of technical replicates of blood from several donors. Assay: immunoSEQ multiplex PCR; the TCRdb copy retains only in-frame clones and omits some. This table holds 80,000 to 95,000 clones, approximately 93% found once. Sequencing input: T cells isolated from PBMCs. These receptors all stem from a human donor in good health.

The chain joins TRBV10-3 to TRBJ2-2; 7 nucleotides agree with TRBD2. Germline loops: CDR1 ENHRY, CDR2 SYGVKD. The V gene end was trimmed by 8 bases and the J gene end by 4 bases; junction bases not matched to a gene: 22. This CDR3 region has 19 residues. CDR3 region: CAIPLTHLLGGPFTGELFF. The CDR3 bases are TGTGCCATCCCGTTGACCCACTTATTGGGAGGGCCGTTCACCGGGGAGCTGTTTTTT.

This chain joins TRBV18 and TRBJ2-1, with 10 bases aligning to TRBD2. The CDR3 covers 16 residues. The J segment lost 5 bases and the V segment lost 0 bases, leaving 4 bases of the junction unmatched. The germline V gene has CDR1 KGHSH and CDR2 LQKENI. The DNA for the CDR3 is TGTGCCAGCTCACCACCACAACTAGCGGGGAACAATGAGCAGTTCTTC. This gives the protein CASSPPQLAGNNEQFF. The whole variable domain, remainder taken from reference TRBV18 and TRBJ2-1, is NAGVMQNPRHLVRRRGQEARLRCSPMKGHSHVYWYRQLPEEGLKFMVYLQKENIIDESGMPKERFSAEFPKEGPSILRIQQVVRGDSAAYFCASSPPQLAGNNEQFFGPGTRLTVL.

The chain joins TRBV5-1 to TRBJ1-3; 10 nucleotides agree with TRBD1. From germline, CDR1 is SGHRS and CDR2 YFSETQ. The CDR3 is made up of 16 amino acids. V lost 1 base, J lost 4 bases, and 5 bases stayed unmatched. CDR3 protein: CASSLTGQGLGNTIYF. For the CDR3, the DNA is TGCGCCAGCAGCTTGACGGGACAGGGGCTCGGAAACACCATATATTTT.

This chain links TRBV10-2 with TRBJ2-5, with TRBD2 as a possible D gene (6 bases). Germline CDR1 is WSHSY and CDR2 is SAAADI. The germline V and J ends were trimmed by 7 bases and 2 bases, with 11 bases remaining between them. CDR3 length: 13 residues. This CDR3 reads CASTAGPQETQYF. Here the CDR3 DNA reads TGCGCCAGCACCGCGGGGCCGCAAGAGACCCAGTACTTC.

This chain connects TRBV6-5 to TRBJ2-1, with a weak D call TRBD1 (5 bases). Germline assignment: CDR1 MNHEY and CDR2 SVGAGI. Trimming shortened V by 10 bases and J by 2 bases, and 12 bases separated the two germline ends. There are 13 residues in the CDR3. CDR3 DNA: TGTGCCACAAGACAGAGCACCTACAATGAGCAGTTCTTC. Translation: CATRQSTYNEQFF.

The chain combines TRBV7-6 with TRBJ1-1; no clear D gene. The CDR3 sequence is 13 residues long. Germline-derived CDR1 and CDR2 are SGHVS and FNYEAQ. V was cut by 5 bases and J by 5 bases, with 12 bases left in between. The DNA for the CDR3 is TGTGCCAGCAGCAAGCAAGAGAGGACTGAAGCTTTCTTT. It codes for CASSKQERTEAFF.

The chain has TRBV10-3 and TRBJ2-7; the match to TRBD2 covers 10 bases. The V gene's germline CDR1 is ENHRY and CDR2 SYGVKD. This CDR3 region has 15 residues. The ends lost 11 bases at V and 4 bases at J; junction bases unmatched: 14. CDR3 sequence reads: CASRGTSDKSYEQYF. CDR3 nucleotides: TGTGCCTCTAGAGGGACTAGCGATAAAAGTTACGAGCAGTACTTC.

This clone appeared once. The chain uses TRBV19 and TRBJ2-3, with TRBD2 matching over 7 bases. CDR1 is LNHDA, CDR2 SQIVND, per germline (reference sequence). The CDR3 sequence is 16 residues long. V lost 2 bases, J lost 0 bases, and 5 bases stayed unmatched. The chain's CDR3 is CASSIQLAPSTDTQYF. For the CDR3, the DNA is TGTGCCAGTAGTATACAACTAGCGCCCAGCACAGATACGCAGTATTTT. Looking up the rest from reference TRBV19 and TRBJ2-3 gives the full variable domain: DGGITQSPKYLFRKEGQNVTLSCEQNLNHDAMYWYRQDPGQGLRLIYYSQIVNDFQKGDIAEGYSVSREKKESFPLTVTSAQKNPTAFYLCASSIQLAPSTDTQYFGPGTRLTVL.

The J gene is TRBJ2-7, the V gene TRBV29-1; 9 bases are a match to TRBD1. Germline CDR1 is SQVTM and CDR2 is ANQGSEA. CDR3 size: 15 residues. Germline trimming cut 5 bases from V and 4 bases from J; bases unmatched to any gene: 12. DNA of the CDR3: TGCAGCGTTCGCTTCCGGGACAGGGCCTCATACGAGCAGTACTTC. It is translated as CSVRFRDRASYEQYF.

CDR3 sequence: CAWTGSYGYTF. Written as DNA, the CDR3 is TGTGCCTGGACAGGTAGCTATGGCTACACCTTC. V usage is TRBV30 and J usage is TRBJ1-2; no reliable D call. Trimming removed 4 bases from V and 4 bases from J, with 7 bases in between. Germline assignment: CDR1 GTSNPN and CDR2 SVGIG (reference sequence). The CDR3 consists of 11 residues.

The rearrangement links TRBV19 to TRBJ1-5; D is undetermined. The CDR3 contains 14 residues. Germline V gene data show CDR1 as LNHDA and CDR2 as SQIVND (reference sequence). V gave up 9 bases and J gave up 1 base, with 13 bases separating them. The CDR3 sequence is CASGKSKSNQPQHF. CDR3 in DNA: TGTGCCAGCGGGAAAAGTAAAAGCAATCAGCCCCAGCATTTT.

The V call is TRBV2, the J call TRBJ2-5, with 8 positions matching TRBD2. The germline V gene has CDR1 SNHLY and CDR2 FYNNEI. V shed 9 bases, J shed 1 base, and the junction held 10 bases outside the gene matches. This CDR3 contains 15 residues. The CDR3 bases are TGTGCCAGGTCCCGAGAGCGGGGGACCCAAGAGACCCAGTACTTC. Its protein product is CARSRERGTQETQYF.

The chain links TRBV19 to TRBJ1-2; D might be TRBD1 (5 bases). The CDR3 runs 14 residues. CDR1 is LNHDA, CDR2 SQIVND, per germline (reference sequence). Trimming shortened V by 9 bases and J by 6 bases, and 20 bases separated the two germline ends. The CDR3 sequence is CASNPRTGEHGYTF. As DNA, the CDR3 is TGTGCCAGCAACCCACGTACGGGGGAGCATGGCTACACCTTC. The entire variable domain, with the rest obtained from reference TRBV19 and TRBJ1-2, is as follows: DGGITQSPKYLFRKEGQNVTLSCEQNLNHDAMYWYRQDPGQGLRLIYYSQIVNDFQKGDIAEGYSVSREKKESFPLTVTSAQKNPTAFYLCASNPRTGEHGYTFGSGTRLTVV.

The rearrangement uses TRBV28 and TRBJ2-7; 9 bases are shared with TRBD1. The junction had 12 bases not matched to a gene; V was cut back by 6 bases and J by 3 bases. The CDR3 is 16 residues long. Germline CDR1 reads MDHEN; CDR2 reads SYDVKM. Here the CDR3 reads CASRFTTGGVIYEQYF. CDR3 coding DNA: TGTGCCAGCAGGTTCACTACAGGGGGCGTCATCTACGAGCAGTACTTC. Together with reference TRBV28 and TRBJ2-7, the CDR3 gives the full variable domain: DVKVTQSSRYLVKRTGEKVFLECVQDMDHENMFWYRQDPGLGLRLIYFSYDVKMKEKGDIPEGYSVSREKKERFSLILESASTNQTSMYLCASRFTTGGVIYEQYFGPGTRLTVT.

V gene TRBV19 combines with J gene TRBJ1-5, with a tentative D call TRBD1 (5 bases). The V gene's germline CDR1 is LNHDA and CDR2 SQIVND (reference sequence). V lost 7 bases and J 0 bases, leaving 10 bases between the germline ends. The CDR3 has 14 amino acids. CDR3 nucleotides: TGTGCCAGTAATACGCAGGGTAGCAATCAGCCCCAGCATTTT. Its protein is CASNTQGSNQPQHF.

The J gene is TRBJ1-1, the V gene TRBV6-5; tentatively, D is TRBD1 (6 bases). V gave up 6 bases and J gave up 7 bases, with 18 bases separating them. Germline V gene data show CDR1 as MNHEY and CDR2 as SVGAGI. This CDR3 is built from 14 residues. The CDR3 coding sequence is TGTGCCAGCAGGCCCAGCCGGGGGGCGTTTGAAGCTTTCTTT. Protein sequence: CASRPSRGAFEAFF.

The chain uses TRBV28 and TRBJ2-3; 11 nucleotides agree with TRBD2. V lost 4 bases, J lost 14 bases, and 14 bases stayed unmatched. This CDR3 comprises 15 residues. Germline lookup yields CDR1 MDHEN and CDR2 SYDVKM. For the CDR3, the DNA is TGTGCCAGCAGTTCTGAGACTAGCGGGGATCCCAAGGGGTATTTT. Amino acids: CASSSETSGDPKGYF.

The chain has TRBV2 and TRBJ1-2; TRBD1 matches at 10 bases. V dropped 5 bases and J dropped 7; count of bases not matched to a gene: 1. The CDR3 runs 12 residues. From germline, CDR1 is SNHLY and CDR2 FYNNEI. The CDR3 reads CASSRDRGGYTF. As DNA, the CDR3 is TGTGCCAGCAGTCGGGACAGGGGTGGCTACACCTTC.